The 31 T cell receptor beta chains below all came from one sample that was sequenced in a study of CD8 T cells in Susac syndrome. Reverse transcription used roughly 0.45 to 1 ug RNA and random hexamers. TCRdb analysed the immunoSEQ multiplex PCR reads with MiXCR anew, one entry per CDR3 protein. The data hold around 80,000 distinct CDR3 sequences, with around 94% observed a single time. The sample taken for sequencing was CD8+ T cells from PBMCs. Source of these receptors: a human donor in good health.

The V gene is TRBV16, the J gene TRBJ1-6, with unresolved D. Per germline, CDR1 KGHSY and CDR2 FQNENV. This CDR3 is 11 amino acids long. Trimming cost V 4 bases and J 9 bases, with 4 bases left between them. CDR3 loop: CASSRTSPLHF. DNA for the CDR3: TGTGCCAGCAGCCGAACTTCACCCCTCCACTTT.

Comments on this clonotype: One junction end disagrees with the germline gene, perhaps due to a read error. The V call is TRBV7-6, the J call TRBJ2-5, with D unclear. This CDR3 spans 13 amino acids. Per germline, CDR1 SGHVS and CDR2 FNYEAQ. The CDR3 DNA sequence: TGTGCCACCAGCTTAGAGGTTTGGGAGACCCAGTACTTC. This translates into CATSLEVWETQYF.

V and J are TRBV9 and TRBJ2-7, with 11 bases identical to TRBD1. Germline lookup yields CDR1 SGDLS and CDR2 YYNGEE. The CDR3 is 15 amino acids. The V gene end was trimmed by 7 bases and the J gene end by 3 bases; junction bases not matched to a gene: 9. The CDR3 here is CASVGTGGTSYEQYV. The CDR3 nucleotides read TGTGCCAGCGTCGGGACAGGGGGAACTAGCTACGAGCAGTACGTC.

The V gene is TRBV5-1, the J gene TRBJ2-1, with a weak D call TRBD1 (6 bases). Germline-derived CDR1 and CDR2 are SGHRS and YFSETQ. The V end was cut by 0 bases, the J end by 1 base, with 8 bases between. The CDR3 covers 15 residues. CDR3 amino acids: CASSLGGRSYNEQFF. The CDR3 coding sequence is TGCGCCAGCAGCTTGGGGGGGCGGTCCTACAATGAGCAGTTCTTC.

The chain uses TRBV6-1 and TRBJ2-7; D not resolved. The CDR3 is 15 residues long. V was clipped by 0 bases and J by 1 base, with 10 bases between them. CDR1 is MNHNS and CDR2 is SASEGT in the germline V gene. This CDR3 is CASSEAGFGSYEQYF. CDR3 bases: TGTGCCAGCAGTGAAGCGGGTTTTGGGTCCTACGAGCAGTACTTC.

V usage is TRBV10-3 and J usage is TRBJ2-7; tentatively, D is TRBD1 or TRBD2 (5 bases each). Germline CDR1 ENHRY, CDR2 SYGVKD. CDR3 length: 13 amino acids. Deletions cut 5 bases from V and 6 bases from J, with 14 bases between. The CDR3 coding sequence is TGTGCCATCAGTAACGGGGCTGCGGGCGAGCAGTACGTC. Amino acid sequence: CAISNGAAGEQYV.

V is TRBV19 and J is TRBJ2-1; D gene unclear. The CDR3 covers 15 residues. CDR1 and CDR2 from the germline V gene are LNHDA and SQIVND (reference sequence). V was cut by 5 bases and J by 0 bases, with 11 bases left in between. CDR3 in amino acids: CASSVRQNSYNEQFF. The CDR3 DNA reads TGTGCCAGTAGTGTAAGACAAAACTCCTACAATGAGCAGTTCTTC.

The rearrangement links TRBV7-6 to TRBJ1-6; tentative D call: TRBD1 (5 bases). The CDR3 is 17 amino acids. CDR1 is SGHVS, CDR2 FNYEAQ, per germline. Trimming removed 0 bases from V and 3 bases from J, with 12 bases in between. The CDR3 DNA reads as TGTGCCAGCAGCTTAGCGCGGCAGGGTGGCTATAATTCACCCCTCCACTTT. It translates to CASSLARQGGYNSPLHF.

The J gene is TRBJ1-5, the V gene TRBV7-9, with D unresolved. This CDR3 is 13 amino acids long. Trimming shortened V by 2 bases and J by 5 bases, and 7 bases separated the two germline ends. Germline loops: CDR1 SEHNR, CDR2 FQNEAQ (reference sequence). The CDR3 loop reads CASSLLPDQPQHF. The CDR3 coding sequence is TGTGCCAGCAGCTTATTGCCTGATCAGCCCCAGCATTTT. The variable domain in full, completed from reference TRBV7-9 and TRBJ1-5, reads DTGVSQNPRHKITKRGQNVTFRCDPISEHNRLYWYRQTLGQGPEFLTYFQNEAQLEKSRLLSDRFSAERPKGSFSTLEIQRTEQGDSAMYLCASSLLPDQPQHFGDGTRLSIL.

The chain employs TRBV9 and TRBJ1-5, with D unresolved. V was cut by 3 bases and J by 6 bases, with 13 bases left in between. The CDR3 is 14 residues long. Germline V gene data show CDR1 as SGDLS and CDR2 as YYNGEE. The CDR3 reads CASSATQSPQPQHF. The DNA of the CDR3 is TGTGCCAGCAGCGCGACACAGTCTCCTCAGCCCCAGCATTTT. Filled out from reference TRBV9 and TRBJ1-5, the complete variable domain reads DSGVTQTPKHLITATGQRVTLRCSPRSGDLSVYWYQQSLDQGLQFLIQYYNGEERAKGNILERFSAQQFPDLHSELNLSSLELGDSALYFCASSATQSPQPQHFGDGTRLSIL.

V is TRBV4-1 and J is TRBJ2-3; D is possibly TRBD1 (5 bases). Trimming pared 5 bases from V and 5 bases from J, leaving 11 bases between. The germline V gene encodes CDR1 MGHRA and CDR2 YSYEKL. CDR3 length: 13 residues. CDR3 loop: CASSVIGVDTQYF. Written as DNA, the CDR3 is TGCGCCAGCAGCGTGATAGGGGTAGATACGCAGTATTTT.

This clonotype has a single count. The chain carries TRBV20-1 and TRBJ1-6, with TRBD1 matching over 9 bases. CDR3 length: 15 amino acids. Losses at the gene ends were 3 bases for V and 11 bases for J; bases not matched to a gene: 11. The V gene's germline CDR1 is DFQATT and CDR2 SNEGSKA (reference sequence). The CDR3 coding sequence is TGCAGTGCTAGTCCGGGACAGGGAGAATGGGCACCCCTCCACTTT. Translating gives CSASPGQGEWAPLHF.

The J gene is TRBJ2-3, the V gene TRBV5-4; D gene ambiguous. The CDR3 length is 13 residues. With 1 base removed from V and 5 bases from J, the gap between germline ends came to 8 bases. CDR1 and CDR2 from the germline V gene are SGHNT and YYREEE (reference sequence). CDR3 sequence (DNA): TGTGCCAGCAGCTTGTCTGGGATAGATACGCAGTATTTT. This translates into CASSLSGIDTQYF. The complete variable domain, with remaining parts taken from reference TRBV5-4 and TRBJ2-3, reads ETGVTQSPTHLIKTRGQQVTLRCSSQSGHNTVSWYQQALGQGPQFIFQYYREEENGRGNFPPRFSGLQFPNYSSELNVNALELDDSALYLCASSLSGIDTQYFGPGTRLTVL.

The gene calls are TRBV4-1 and TRBJ2-1, with D possibly being TRBD1 or TRBD2 (5 bases each). The CDR3 has 13 residues. Germline V gives CDR1 MGHRA, CDR2 YSYEKL. Trimming took 5 bases from V and 9 from J, leaving 14 bases between them. The CDR3 region is CASSTYGAREQFF. The CDR3 bases are TGCGCCAGCAGCACCTACGGGGCCCGTGAGCAGTTCTTC.

This rearrangement joins TRBV9 to TRBJ2-3; 7 nucleotides align to TRBD2. The J segment lost 0 bases and the V segment lost 0 bases, leaving 4 bases of the junction unmatched. CDR3 length: 16 residues. The V gene's germline CDR1 is SGDLS and CDR2 YYNGEE. Written as DNA, the CDR3 is TGTGCCAGCAGCGTAGGAGTTAGCGGGAGCACAGATACGCAGTATTTT. This translates into CASSVGVSGSTDTQYF.

The chain employs TRBV4-1 and TRBJ2-5; D is unclear. CDR1 and CDR2 from the germline V gene are MGHRA and YSYEKL. The V end was cut by 5 bases, the J end by 2 bases, with 3 bases between. The CDR3 loop spans 11 amino acids. CDR3 sequence (DNA): TGCGCCAGCAGCTATCAAGAGACCCAGTACTTC. It translates to CASSYQETQYF.

The V gene is TRBV6-1, the J gene TRBJ1-2; tentatively, D is TRBD1 (6 bases). V was clipped by 8 bases and J by 6 bases, with 19 bases between them. CDR3 length: 14 amino acids. Germline CDR1 MNHNS, CDR2 SASEGT. The CDR3 DNA is TGTGCCAGCGGAAAAGGGAACAGGGCTCATGGCTACACCTTC. Translating gives CASGKGNRAHGYTF.

This rearrangement joins TRBV9 to TRBJ1-2, with D uncertain. The CDR3 consists of 14 residues. V gave up 3 bases and J gave up 0 bases, with 9 bases separating them. Germline V gene data show CDR1 as SGDLS and CDR2 as YYNGEE. CDR3 DNA: TGTGCCAGCAGCGCCCATAGTACTAACTATGGCTACACCTTC. The encoded protein is CASSAHSTNYGYTF. Full variable domain (outside the CDR3, taken from reference TRBV9 and TRBJ1-2): DSGVTQTPKHLITATGQRVTLRCSPRSGDLSVYWYQQSLDQGLQFLIQYYNGEERAKGNILERFSAQQFPDLHSELNLSSLELGDSALYFCASSAHSTNYGYTFGSGTRLTVV.

The rearrangement uses TRBV7-8 and TRBJ2-7; 8 bases line up with TRBD2. This CDR3 region has 13 residues. Germline V gene sequence: CDR1 SGHVS, CDR2 FQNEAQ. Unmatched junction bases numbered 2, after V lost 1 base and J lost 6 bases. CDR3 in amino acids: CASSLEAGGEQYF. The CDR3, as DNA: TGTGCCAGCAGCTTAGAGGCGGGGGGCGAGCAGTACTTC.

The V gene is TRBV2, the J gene TRBJ2-1, with D possibly being TRBD1 (5 bases). Trimming took 5 bases from V and 0 from J, leaving 11 bases between them. Germline V gives CDR1 SNHLY, CDR2 FYNNEI. The CDR3 sequence is 15 residues long. The CDR3 region is CASSRQLSSYNEQFF. CDR3 nucleotides: TGTGCCAGCAGTCGACAGCTCAGCTCCTACAATGAGCAGTTCTTC.

The chain carries TRBV10-3 and TRBJ2-1; D ambiguous. CDR1 and CDR2 (germline): ENHRY, SYGVKD. CDR3 length: 16 amino acids. Trimming shortened V by 0 bases and J by 1 base, and 10 bases separated the two germline ends. CDR3: CAISESRYRSYNEQFF. The DNA for the CDR3 is TGTGCCATCAGTGAGTCGAGATATCGGTCCTACAATGAGCAGTTCTTC.

The chain couples TRBV4-1 to TRBJ1-5; 8 bases map to TRBD1. The CDR3 is 16 amino acids. The V and J ends lost 5 bases and 4 bases, in that order; junction bases with no gene match: 10. Germline assignment: CDR1 MGHRA and CDR2 YSYEKL. CDR3 DNA sequence: TGCGCCAGCAGCGGACGGGGACAGGACCCTAATCAGCCCCAGCATTTT. It codes for CASSGRGQDPNQPQHF.

This rearrangement joins TRBV7-9 to TRBJ1-1; TRBD1 is a possible D gene (5 bases). The germline V and J ends were trimmed by 3 bases and 8 bases, with 10 bases remaining between them. There are 12 residues in the CDR3. Looked up from germline, CDR1 is SEHNR and CDR2 is FQNEAQ (reference sequence). The chain's CDR3 is CASSLGPGEAFF. CDR3 nucleotides: TGTGCCAGCAGCTTGGGGCCAGGGGAAGCTTTCTTT.

The rearrangement joins TRBV4-3 to TRBJ2-5; tentative D call: TRBD1 (6 bases). CDR3 length: 16 residues. V lost 0 bases and J lost 1, with 12 bases in between. Looked up from germline, CDR1 is LGHNA and CDR2 is YSLEER. The DNA for the CDR3 is TGCGCCAGCAGCCAAGATCTCAGGGGATTCCAAGAGACCCAGTACTTC. Translating gives CASSQDLRGFQETQYF.

This clonotype occurred once. V gene TRBV9 combines with J gene TRBJ2-1, with 9 bases lining up with TRBD2. Germline CDR1 reads SGDLS; CDR2 reads YYNGEE. This CDR3 comprises 17 residues. The junction had 8 bases not matched to a gene; V was cut back by 0 bases and J by 4 bases. The CDR3 DNA follows: TGTGCCAGCAGCGTAGCCTACGTAGCGGGGGTATACAATGAGCAGTTCTTC. Translated, it gives CASSVAYVAGVYNEQFF.

The V gene is TRBV7-2, the J gene TRBJ2-5, with TRBD2 matching over 8 bases. CDR3 length: 16 amino acids. Germline CDR1 reads SGHTA; CDR2 reads FQGNSA. V was clipped by 1 base and J by 0 bases; unmatched bases: 4. The CDR3 DNA reads as TGTGCCAGCAGCTTAGAGGCTAGCGGGTACCAAGAGACCCAGTACTTC. As protein: CASSLEASGYQETQYF.

The chain couples TRBV19 to TRBJ2-4; D is unclear. Germline CDR1 reads LNHDA; CDR2 reads SQIVND (reference sequence). V was trimmed by 5 bases and J by 7 bases, leaving 9 bases between them. The CDR3 spans 12 residues. The CDR3 is CASSPRSNIQYF. The CDR3 region has the DNA TGTGCCAGTAGTCCCCGTAGTAACATTCAGTACTTC.

V usage is TRBV7-2 and J usage is TRBJ2-4, with D possibly matching TRBD2 (6 bases). The CDR3 has 16 residues. CDR1 and CDR2 from the germline V gene are SGHTA and FQGNSA. V was clipped by 5 bases and J by 6 bases, with 20 bases between them. For the CDR3, the DNA is TGTGCCAGCAGCCCGAAGGCGGGATGGCAGGGAAACATTCAGTACTTC. Translation: CASSPKAGWQGNIQYF. The full variable domain, in which reference TRBV7-2 and TRBJ2-4 provide the parts outside the CDR3, is GAGVSQSPSNKVTEKGKDVELRCDPISGHTALYWYRQSLGQGLEFLIYFQGNSAPDKSGLPSDRFSAERTGGSVSTLTIQRTQQEDSAVYLCASSPKAGWQGNIQYFGAGTRLSVL.

The J gene is TRBJ2-7, the V gene TRBV20-1; TRBD1 is a possible D gene (6 bases). The CDR3 has 15 residues. Trimming removed 0 bases at V and 3 bases at J, with 15 bases between. Germline CDR1 DFQATT, CDR2 SNEGSKA (reference sequence). The CDR3 DNA follows: TGCAGTGCTAGAGATCTTACCCGGGACAACTACGAGCAGTACTTC. Protein product: CSARDLTRDNYEQYF.

The chain joins TRBV6-2 or TRBV6-3 to TRBJ2-7; D gene ambiguous. Germline CDR1 is MNHEY and CDR2 is SVGEGT. V was clipped by 0 bases and J by 5 bases, with 2 bases between them. The CDR3 loop spans 11 amino acids. This chain's CDR3 is CASSYSDEQYF. CDR3 in DNA: TGTGCCAGCAGTTACTCGGACGAGCAGTACTTC.

The J gene is TRBJ2-5, the V gene TRBV20-1; 7 positions agree with TRBD2. Trimming removed 1 base from V and 1 base from J; junction bases left unmatched: 12. Germline loops: CDR1 DFQATT, CDR2 SNEGSKA (reference sequence). The CDR3 is 17 residues long. DNA of the CDR3: TGCAGTGCTAGAGGTTGGACTAGAAGAGGGATCCAAGAGACCCAGTACTTC. This gives the protein CSARGWTRRGIQETQYF.